This TCR beta chain was obtained from a study of blood T cell repertoires in COVID-19. Study-level background: There were acute and convalescent COVID-19 samples, and they came from the United States, Italy and Spain.

Germline V gives CDR1 MNHNS, CDR2 SASEGT. This CDR3 has 13 amino acids. Those who participated ranged in age from 18 to 89 years and resided in approximately 23 US areas. The study assigned cohorts using participant-reported clinical history. Data came from immunoSEQ multiplex PCR; TCRdb stores just in-frame clones and leaves some out. The data show around 480,000 clones, around 87% seen once. The TCR sequence derives from a woman aged 18-35 years who had recovered from COVID-19. The V and J genes are TRBV6-1 and TRBJ2-7; 8 bases agree with TRBD2. Sequencing was carried out using PBMCs or T cells enriched from blood (not recorded which). The CDR3 here is CASSEGETSAPAV. In nucleotides, the CDR3 is TGTGCCAGCAGTGAAGGAGAGACTAGCGCCCCCGCTGTC.